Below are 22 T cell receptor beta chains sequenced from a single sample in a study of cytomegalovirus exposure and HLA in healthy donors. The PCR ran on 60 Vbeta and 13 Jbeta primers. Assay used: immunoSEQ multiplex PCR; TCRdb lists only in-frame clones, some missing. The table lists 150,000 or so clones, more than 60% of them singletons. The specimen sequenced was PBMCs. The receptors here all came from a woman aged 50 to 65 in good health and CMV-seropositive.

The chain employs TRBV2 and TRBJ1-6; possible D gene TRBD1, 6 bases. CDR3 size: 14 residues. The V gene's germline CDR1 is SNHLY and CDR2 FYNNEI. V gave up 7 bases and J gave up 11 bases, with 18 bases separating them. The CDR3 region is CASIRDTEVPPLHF. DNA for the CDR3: TGTGCCAGCATCCGGGACACCGAGGTTCCACCCCTCCACTTT.

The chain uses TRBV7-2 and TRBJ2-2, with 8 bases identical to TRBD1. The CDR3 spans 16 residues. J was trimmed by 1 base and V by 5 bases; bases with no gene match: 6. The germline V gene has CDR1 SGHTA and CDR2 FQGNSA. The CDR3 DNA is TGTGCCAGCAGCCGACAGGGGCCCGGGAACACCGGGGAGCTGTTTTTT. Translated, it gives CASSRQGPGNTGELFF.

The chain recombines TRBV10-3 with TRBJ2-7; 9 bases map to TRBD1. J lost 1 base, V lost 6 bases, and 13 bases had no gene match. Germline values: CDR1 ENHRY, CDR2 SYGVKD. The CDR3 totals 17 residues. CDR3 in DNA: TGTGCCATCAGCTCCCGGGACAGGGAATCCTGGTCCTACGAGCAGTACTTC. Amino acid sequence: CAISSRDRESWSYEQYF.

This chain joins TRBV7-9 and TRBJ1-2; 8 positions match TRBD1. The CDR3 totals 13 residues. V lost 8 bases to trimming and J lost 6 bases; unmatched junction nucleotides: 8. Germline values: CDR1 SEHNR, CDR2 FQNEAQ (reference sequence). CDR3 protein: CASRWQGADGYTF. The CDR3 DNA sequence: TGTGCCAGCCGGTGGCAGGGGGCAGATGGCTACACCTTC. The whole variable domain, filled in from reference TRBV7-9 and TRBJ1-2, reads DTGVSQNPRHKITKRGQNVTFRCDPISEHNRLYWYRQTLGQGPEFLTYFQNEAQLEKSRLLSDRFSAERPKGSFSTLEIQRTEQGDSAMYLCASRWQGADGYTFGSGTRLTVV.

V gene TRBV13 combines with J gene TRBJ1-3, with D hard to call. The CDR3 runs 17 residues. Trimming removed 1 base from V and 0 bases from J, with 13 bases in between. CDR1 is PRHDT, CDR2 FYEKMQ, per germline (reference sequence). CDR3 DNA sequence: TGTGCCAGCAGCTTAGTCGGCAGGCTACCCTCTGGAAACACCATATATTTT. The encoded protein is CASSLVGRLPSGNTIYF.

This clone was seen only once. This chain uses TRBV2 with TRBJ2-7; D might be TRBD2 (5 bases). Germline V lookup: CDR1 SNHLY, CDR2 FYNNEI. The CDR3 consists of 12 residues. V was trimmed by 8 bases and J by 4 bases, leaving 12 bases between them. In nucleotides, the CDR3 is TGTGCCAGCGCTCTGGAGGAGTACGAGCAGTACTTC. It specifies CASALEEYEQYF.

The CDR3, as DNA: TGTGCCAGTAGTATCGATGGTAGCGGAGACTACAATGAGCAGTTCTTC. This codes for CASSIDGSGDYNEQFF. The chain joins TRBV19 to TRBJ2-1; D possibly corresponds to TRBD2 (6 bases). Per the germline V gene, CDR1 is LNHDA and CDR2 is SQIVND (reference sequence). The CDR3 spans 16 residues. Trimming cost V 3 bases and J 3 bases, with 15 bases left between them.

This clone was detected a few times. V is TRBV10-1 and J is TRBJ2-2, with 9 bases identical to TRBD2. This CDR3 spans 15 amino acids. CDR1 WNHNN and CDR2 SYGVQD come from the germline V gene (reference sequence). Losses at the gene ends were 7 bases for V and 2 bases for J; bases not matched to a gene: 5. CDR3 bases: TGCGCCAGCAAAGAAGCGGGGGGCAACACCGGGGAGCTGTTTTTT. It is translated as CASKEAGGNTGELFF.

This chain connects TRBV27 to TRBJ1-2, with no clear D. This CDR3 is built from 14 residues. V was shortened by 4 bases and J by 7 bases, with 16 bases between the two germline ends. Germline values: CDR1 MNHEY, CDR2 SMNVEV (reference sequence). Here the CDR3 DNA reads TGTGCCAGCAGTTATGCTCGGCAGGCCTCTGGCTACACCTTC. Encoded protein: CASSYARQASGYTF.

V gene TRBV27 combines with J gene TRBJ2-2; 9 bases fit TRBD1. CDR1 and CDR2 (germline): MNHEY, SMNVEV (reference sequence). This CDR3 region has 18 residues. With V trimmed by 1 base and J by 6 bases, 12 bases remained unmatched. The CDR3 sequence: CASSLLWDYRGQAGELFF. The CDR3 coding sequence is TGTGCCAGCAGTTTATTGTGGGACTACAGGGGGCAAGCCGGGGAGCTGTTTTTT.

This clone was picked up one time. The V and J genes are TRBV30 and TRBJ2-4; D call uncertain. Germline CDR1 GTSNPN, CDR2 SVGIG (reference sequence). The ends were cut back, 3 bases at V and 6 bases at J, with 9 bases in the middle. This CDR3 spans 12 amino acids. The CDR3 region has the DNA TGTGCCTGGAGCAGTTTAGCAAACATTCAGTACTTC. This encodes CAWSSLANIQYF.

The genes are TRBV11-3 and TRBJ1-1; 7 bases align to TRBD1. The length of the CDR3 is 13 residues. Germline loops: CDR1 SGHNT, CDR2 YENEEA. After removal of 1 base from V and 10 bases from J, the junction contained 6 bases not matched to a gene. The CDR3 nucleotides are TGTGCCAGCAGCTTAGCAGACAGGGCGGGAGCTTTCTTT. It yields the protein CASSLADRAGAFF.

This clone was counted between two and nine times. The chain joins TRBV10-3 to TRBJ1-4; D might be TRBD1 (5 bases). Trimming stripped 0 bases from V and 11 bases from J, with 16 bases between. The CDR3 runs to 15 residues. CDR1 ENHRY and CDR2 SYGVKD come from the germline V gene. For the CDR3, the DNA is TGTGCCATCAGTGAGTCGGGCCAGGGAGGAGGCAAACTGTTTTTT. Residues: CAISESGQGGGKLFF.

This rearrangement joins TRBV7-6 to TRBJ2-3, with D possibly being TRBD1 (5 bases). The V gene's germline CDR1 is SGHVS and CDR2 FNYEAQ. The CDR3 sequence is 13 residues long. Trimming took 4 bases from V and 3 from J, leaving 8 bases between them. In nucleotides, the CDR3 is TGTGCCAGCAGCTCACCAGGGACAGATACGCAGTATTTT. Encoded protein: CASSSPGTDTQYF.

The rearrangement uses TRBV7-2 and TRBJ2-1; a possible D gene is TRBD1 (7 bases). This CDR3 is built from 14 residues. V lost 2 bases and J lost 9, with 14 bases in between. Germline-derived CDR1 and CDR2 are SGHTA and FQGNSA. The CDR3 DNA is TGTGCCAGCAGCTTACTGGTGCGGGACAGTGAGCAGTTCTTC. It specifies CASSLLVRDSEQFF. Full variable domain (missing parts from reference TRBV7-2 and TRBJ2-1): GAGVSQSPSNKVTEKGKDVELRCDPISGHTALYWYRQSLGQGLEFLIYFQGNSAPDKSGLPSDRFSAERTGGSVSTLTIQRTQQEDSAVYLCASSLLVRDSEQFFGPGTRLTVL.

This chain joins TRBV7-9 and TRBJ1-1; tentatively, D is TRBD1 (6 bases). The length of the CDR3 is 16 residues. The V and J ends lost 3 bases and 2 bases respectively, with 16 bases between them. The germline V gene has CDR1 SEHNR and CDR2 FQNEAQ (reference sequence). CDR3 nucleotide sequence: TGTGCCAGCAGCTTGGACCCGGGACAAGGAAACACTGAAGCTTTCTTT. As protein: CASSLDPGQGNTEAFF.

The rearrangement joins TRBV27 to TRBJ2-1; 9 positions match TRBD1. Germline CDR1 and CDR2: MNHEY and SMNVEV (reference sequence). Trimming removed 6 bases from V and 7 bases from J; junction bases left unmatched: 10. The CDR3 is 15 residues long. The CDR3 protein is CASSRGTGIGNEQFF. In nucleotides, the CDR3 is TGTGCCAGCAGCCGCGGGACAGGGATCGGGAATGAGCAGTTCTTC.

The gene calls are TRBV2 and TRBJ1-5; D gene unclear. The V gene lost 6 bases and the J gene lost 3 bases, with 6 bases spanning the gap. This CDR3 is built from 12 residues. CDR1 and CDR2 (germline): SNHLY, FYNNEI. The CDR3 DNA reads TGTGCCAGCAGCCCGTCCAATCAGCCCCAGCATTTT. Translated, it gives CASSPSNQPQHF. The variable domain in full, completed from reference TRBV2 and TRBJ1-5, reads EPEVTQTPSHQVTQMGQEVILRCVPISNHLYFYWYRQILGQKVEFLVSFYNNEISEKSEIFDDQFSVERPDGSNFTLKIRSTKLEDSAMYFCASSPSNQPQHFGDGTRLSIL.

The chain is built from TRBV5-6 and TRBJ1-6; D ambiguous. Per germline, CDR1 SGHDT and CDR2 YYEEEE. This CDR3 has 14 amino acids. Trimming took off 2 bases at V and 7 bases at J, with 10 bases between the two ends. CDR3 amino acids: CASSFRHTNSPLHF. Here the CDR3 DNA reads TGTGCCAGCAGCTTTAGACATACGAATTCACCCCTCCACTTT.

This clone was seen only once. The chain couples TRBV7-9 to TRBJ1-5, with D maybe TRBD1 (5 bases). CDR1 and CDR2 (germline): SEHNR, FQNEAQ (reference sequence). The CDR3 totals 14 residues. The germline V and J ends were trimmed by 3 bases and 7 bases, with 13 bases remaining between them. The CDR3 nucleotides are TGTGCCAGCAGCTTGGCGGGGGAGGGACAGCCCCAGCATTTT. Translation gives CASSLAGEGQPQHF. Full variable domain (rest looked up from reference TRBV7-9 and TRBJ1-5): DTGVSQNPRHKITKRGQNVTFRCDPISEHNRLYWYRQTLGQGPEFLTYFQNEAQLEKSRLLSDRFSAERPKGSFSTLEIQRTEQGDSAMYLCASSLAGEGQPQHFGDGTRLSIL.

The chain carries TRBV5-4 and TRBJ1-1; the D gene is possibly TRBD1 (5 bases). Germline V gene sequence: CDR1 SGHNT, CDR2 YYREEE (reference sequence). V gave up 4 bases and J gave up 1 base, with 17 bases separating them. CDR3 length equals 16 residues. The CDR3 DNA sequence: TGTGCCAGCAGCCCGAATGCAGGGTTCGAGAACACTGAAGCTTTCTTT. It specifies CASSPNAGFENTEAFF.

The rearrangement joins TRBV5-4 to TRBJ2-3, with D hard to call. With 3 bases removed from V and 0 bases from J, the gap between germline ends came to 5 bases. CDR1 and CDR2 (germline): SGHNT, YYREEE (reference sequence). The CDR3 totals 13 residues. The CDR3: CASSWRSTDTQYF. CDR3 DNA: TGTGCCAGCAGCTGGAGAAGCACAGATACGCAGTATTTT.